The entry below gives a single T cell receptor (beta chain) sequence along with its context. Its target is not known. The isolated RNA, all of it, was reverse transcribed, so expressed TCRB transcripts were what got sequenced. Method: immunoSEQ multiplex PCR; TCRdb's copy keeps in-frame clones and lacks some. The data contain some 270,000 clones, 13% to 15% of them seen just once; the ten biggest clones take up 0.026%. The entry originates in a study of beta chain features in type 1 diabetes. CDR3 length: 17 residues. Overall study results and limits: Reduced insertions and increased deletions marked VDJ junctions in type 1 diabetes patients.

The source of this sequence is a woman between 40 and 50 years old in good health. This chain links TRBV21-1 with TRBJ2-2; the table's D call, TRBD2, has no DNA check behind it. TRBV21-1 is described as a pseudogene. The sequencing input was naive CD4+ T cells from blood. The CDR3 protein is CASSKAPGLPPSGELFF. The CDR3 region has the DNA TGTGCCAGCAGCAAAGCCCCGGGACTTCCCCCCAGCGGGGAGCTGTTTTTT.